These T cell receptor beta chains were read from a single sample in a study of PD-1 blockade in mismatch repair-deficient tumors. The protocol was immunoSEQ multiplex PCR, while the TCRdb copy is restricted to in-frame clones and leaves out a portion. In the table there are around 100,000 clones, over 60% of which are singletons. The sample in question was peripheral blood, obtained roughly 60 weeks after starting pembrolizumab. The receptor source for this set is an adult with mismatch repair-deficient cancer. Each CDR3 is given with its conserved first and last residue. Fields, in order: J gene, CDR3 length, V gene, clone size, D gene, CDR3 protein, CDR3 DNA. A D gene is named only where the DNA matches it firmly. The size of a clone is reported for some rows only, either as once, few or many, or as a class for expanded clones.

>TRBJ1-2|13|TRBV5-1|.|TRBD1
CASSLEGQRGYTF
TGCGCCAGCAGCTTGGAGGGACAGCGGGGCTACACCTTC
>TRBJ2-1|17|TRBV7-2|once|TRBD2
CASSFGRLAGGPGEQFF
TGTGCCAGCAGCTTTGGGCGCCTAGCGGGAGGGCCTGGTGAGCAGTTCTTC
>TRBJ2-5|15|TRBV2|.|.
CASRLSIGGGETQYF
TGTGCCAGCAGGCTCAGCATTGGAGGAGGAGAGACCCAGTACTTC
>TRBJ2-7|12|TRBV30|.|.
CAWSDGHYEQYF
TGTGCCTGGAGTGACGGACACTACGAGCAGTACTTC
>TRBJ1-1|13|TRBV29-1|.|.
CSVASGGNTEAFF
TGCAGCGTTGCATCCGGGGGCAACACTGAAGCTTTCTTT
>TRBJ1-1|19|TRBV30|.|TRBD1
CAWSVLFIRTGDINTEAFF
TGTGCCTGGAGTGTACTATTTATCAGGACAGGGGACATCAACACTGAAGCTTTCTTT
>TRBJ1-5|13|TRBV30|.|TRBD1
CAWSTGQGGSQHF
TGTGCCTGGTCCACGGGACAGGGGGGTTCCCAGCATTTT
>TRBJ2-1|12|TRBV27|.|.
CASSRNVREQFF
TGTGCCAGCAGTAGAAACGTACGGGAGCAGTTCTTC
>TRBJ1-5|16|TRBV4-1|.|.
CASSHLSPGGNQPQHF
TGCGCCAGCAGCCACCTCTCCCCAGGGGGCAATCAGCCCCAGCATTTT
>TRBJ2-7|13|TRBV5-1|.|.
CASTSVPPNEQYF
TGCGCCAGCACTTCTGTTCCCCCCAACGAGCAGTACTTC
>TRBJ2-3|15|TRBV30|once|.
CAWDKNPDGTDTQYF
TGTGCCTGGGACAAAAACCCTGACGGCACAGATACGCAGTATTTT
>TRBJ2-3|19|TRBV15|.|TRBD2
CATSSPGTSGRENTDTQYF
TGTGCCACCAGCAGCCCTGGGACTAGCGGGAGGGAAAACACAGATACGCAGTATTTT
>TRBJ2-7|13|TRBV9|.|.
CASSVGGRNEQYF
TGTGCCAGCAGCGTAGGGGGGCGCAACGAGCAGTACTTC
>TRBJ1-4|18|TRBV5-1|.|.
CASRILTGSLATNEKLFF
TGCGCCAGCAGAATACTAACAGGATCTCTTGCAACTAATGAAAAACTGTTTTTT
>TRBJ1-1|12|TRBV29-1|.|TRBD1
CSGGQGRTEAFF
TGCAGCGGCGGACAGGGAAGGACTGAAGCTTTCTTT
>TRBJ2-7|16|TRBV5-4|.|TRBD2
CASSLGGLAGLYEQYF
TGTGCCAGCAGCTTGGGGGGGCTAGCGGGACTCTACGAGCAGTACTTC
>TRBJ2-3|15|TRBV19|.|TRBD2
CASTPTSGLTDTQYF
TGTGCCAGTACCCCGACTAGCGGACTCACAGATACGCAGTATTTT
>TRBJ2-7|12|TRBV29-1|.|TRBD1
CSIRQGPLEQYF
TGCAGCATCCGACAGGGACCCCTCGAGCAGTACTTC
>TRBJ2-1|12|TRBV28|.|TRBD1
CASTDRANEQFF
TGTGCCAGTACGGACAGGGCAAATGAGCAGTTCTTC
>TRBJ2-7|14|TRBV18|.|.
CASSLSGSSYEQYF
TGTGCCAGCTCACTCTCCGGGAGCTCCTACGAGCAGTACTTC
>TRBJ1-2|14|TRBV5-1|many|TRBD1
CASSVGQGQYGYTF
TGCGCCAGCAGCGTCGGACAGGGACAGTATGGCTACACCTTC
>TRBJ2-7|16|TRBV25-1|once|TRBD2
CASSGDSGDPSYEQYF
TGTGCCAGCAGTGGGGATAGCGGGGACCCCTCCTACGAGCAGTACTTC
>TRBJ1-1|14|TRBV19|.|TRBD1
CASESRQGATEAFF
TGTGCCAGCGAAAGCCGACAGGGGGCCACTGAAGCTTTCTTT
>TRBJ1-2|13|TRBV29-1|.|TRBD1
CSVMTGPTYGYTF
TGCAGCGTGATGACAGGGCCCACCTATGGCTACACCTTC
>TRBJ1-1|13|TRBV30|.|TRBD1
CALTGGRDTEAFF
TGTGCCTTGACAGGGGGCAGGGACACTGAAGCTTTCTTT
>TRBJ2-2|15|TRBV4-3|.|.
CASSLILQNTGELFF
TGCGCCAGCAGCCTGATATTACAGAACACCGGGGAGCTGTTTTTT
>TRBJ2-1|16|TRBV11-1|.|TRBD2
CASSLGGLAVYNEQFF
TGTGCCAGCAGCTTAGGAGGTCTAGCGGTATACAATGAGCAGTTCTTC
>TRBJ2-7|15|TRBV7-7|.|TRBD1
CASSKQEGASYEQYF
TGTGCTAGCAGCAAACAAGAGGGGGCCTCCTACGAGCAGTACTTC
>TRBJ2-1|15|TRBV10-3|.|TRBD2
CAISESAGVGNEQFF
TGTGCCATCAGTGAGTCTGCGGGAGTAGGAAATGAGCAGTTCTTC
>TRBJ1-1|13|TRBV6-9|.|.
CASSYSAITEAFF
TGTGCCAGCAGTTACTCCGCCATCACTGAAGCTTTCTTT
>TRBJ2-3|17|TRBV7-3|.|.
CASSLKGSGWGTDTQYF
TGTGCCAGCAGCTTAAAGGGTAGCGGATGGGGCACAGATACGCAGTATTTT
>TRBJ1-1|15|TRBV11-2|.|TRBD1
CASSPGTGANTEAFF
TGTGCCAGCAGCCCCGGGACAGGGGCGAACACTGAAGCTTTCTTT
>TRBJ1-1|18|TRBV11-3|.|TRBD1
CASSQGTGLGYMNTEAFF
TGTGCCAGCAGCCAAGGGACAGGGTTGGGTTATATGAACACTGAAGCTTTCTTT
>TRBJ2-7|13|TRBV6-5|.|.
CASSYRTNYEQYF
TGTGCCAGCAGTTACCGGACTAATTACGAGCAGTACTTC
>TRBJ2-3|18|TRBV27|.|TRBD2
CASSPGLAGGPATDTQYF
TGTGCCAGCAGCCCCGGACTAGCGGGAGGGCCGGCCACAGATACGCAGTATTTT
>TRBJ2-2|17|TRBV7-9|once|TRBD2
CASSQGLAGSNTGELFF
TGTGCCAGCAGCCAGGGACTAGCGGGGTCGAACACCGGGGAGCTGTTTTTT
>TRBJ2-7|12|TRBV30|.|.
CAWSVTSYEQYF
TGTGCCTGGAGTGTAACAAGCTACGAGCAGTACTTC
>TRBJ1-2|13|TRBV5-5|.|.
CASSWGDNYGYTF
TGTGCCAGCAGCTGGGGGGATAACTATGGCTACACCTTC